This T cell receptor beta chain was identified during a study of metastatic and nonmetastatic thyroid tumors. The CDR3 covers 14 residues. The germline V and J ends were trimmed by 2 bases and 0 bases, with 11 bases remaining between them. The germline gives CDR1 DFQATT, CDR2 SNEGSKA (reference sequence). Patients were all untreated before their thyroid surgery. TCRdb re-analyzed the PCR reads using MiXCR. The sample lists 9,400 or so clones, approximately 31% seen once, with about a sixth in the top ten. This rearrangement joins TRBV20-1 to TRBJ2-7, with D maybe TRBD1 (5 bases). This sequence originates from a female donor with papillary thyroid cancer or a benign thyroid nodule (not recorded which). Some clones in this sample may be carry-over from other donors' samples. The sequenced sample was adjacent normal tissue. The CDR3 DNA is TGCAGTGCTAGACCGCCGGACACCTCCTACGAGCAGTACTTC. Its translation is CSARPPDTSYEQYF.